The 30 T cell receptor beta chains below come from one sample, sequenced in a study of cytomegalovirus exposure and HLA in healthy donors. It was with 60 Vbeta and 13 Jbeta primers that the PCR ran. The method was immunoSEQ multiplex PCR; TCRdb's version includes in-frame clones alone and lacks a portion of them. Of about 190,000 clones in the sample, roughly four fifths were seen once. Sequencing input: PBMCs. These receptors came from a woman in her twenties or thirties in good health and CMV-seropositive.

The rearrangement links TRBV28 to TRBJ1-2; 7 bases line up with TRBD1. The CDR3 extends over 12 amino acids. V lost 6 bases, J lost 6 bases, and 4 bases stayed unmatched. Germline V gene data show CDR1 as MDHEN and CDR2 as SYDVKM. The CDR3 sequence: CASRHQGDGYTF. For the CDR3, the DNA is TGTGCCAGCAGACATCAGGGGGATGGCTACACCTTC.

The rearrangement joins TRBV28 to TRBJ2-1; 9 nucleotides align to TRBD2. The CDR3 length is 17 residues. The trim removed 2 bases at V and 9 bases at J, leaving 14 bases unmatched. The germline gives CDR1 MDHEN, CDR2 SYDVKM. The CDR3 loop is CASSLLAGGPPWSEQFF. Here the CDR3 DNA reads TGTGCCAGCAGTTTACTCGCGGGGGGGCCCCCGTGGAGTGAGCAGTTCTTC.

The chain has TRBV7-2 and TRBJ2-2; D might be TRBD1 (5 bases). V shed 5 bases and J shed 4 bases, with 11 bases lying between them. CDR3 length equals 14 residues. The germline V gene encodes CDR1 SGHTA and CDR2 FQGNSA. This CDR3 reads CASSQGQPTGELFF. The DNA for the CDR3 is TGTGCCAGCAGCCAAGGACAACCCACCGGGGAGCTGTTTTTT.

This chain connects TRBV5-4 to TRBJ2-2; 7 bases fit TRBD2. CDR1 SGHNT and CDR2 YYREEE come from the germline V gene (reference sequence). The CDR3 length is 15 residues. Trimming cost V 2 bases and J 4 bases; bases outside gene matches: 5. This chain's CDR3 is CASSFVGGGTGELFF. The CDR3 DNA follows: TGTGCCAGCAGCTTCGTGGGGGGGGGCACCGGGGAGCTGTTTTTT.

The CDR3 reads CASSLRMAGQATDWRAQHF. The CDR3 DNA is TGCGCCAGCAGCCTGCGTATGGCCGGACAGGCAACGGACTGGCGGGCCCAGCATTTT. V is TRBV4-1 and J is TRBJ1-5; TRBD1 matches at 7 bases. CDR1 and CDR2 from the germline V gene are MGHRA and YSYEKL. The ends lost 4 bases at V and 11 bases at J; junction bases unmatched: 26. The length of the CDR3 is 19 residues.

V is TRBV28 and J is TRBJ2-1; 8 bases align to TRBD1. Trimming cost V 6 bases and J 7 bases; bases outside gene matches: 5. From germline, CDR1 is MDHEN and CDR2 SYDVKM. The CDR3 spans 13 residues. CDR3 region: CASSGQGRNEQFF. The DNA of the CDR3 is TGTGCCAGCAGCGGACAGGGAAGGAATGAGCAGTTCTTC. Drawing the rest from reference TRBV28 and TRBJ2-1, the complete variable domain is DVKVTQSSRYLVKRTGEKVFLECVQDMDHENMFWYRQDPGLGLRLIYFSYDVKMKEKGDIPEGYSVSREKKERFSLILESASTNQTSMYLCASSGQGRNEQFFGPGTRLTVL.

The V call is TRBV28, the J call TRBJ1-4, with TRBD1 matching 7 bases. Germline V CDR1 and CDR2: MDHEN, SYDVKM. The trim removed 2 bases at V and 2 bases at J, leaving 2 bases unmatched. This CDR3 is built from 15 residues. The CDR3 sequence: CASSLRGRTNEKLFF. The CDR3 bases are TGTGCCAGCAGTTTAAGGGGGCGGACTAATGAAAAACTGTTTTTT.

The V and J genes are TRBV5-1 and TRBJ2-1; 7 positions match TRBD2. CDR1 SGHRS and CDR2 YFSETQ come from the germline V gene. The CDR3 has 16 residues. V shed 4 bases, J shed 5 bases, and the junction held 12 bases outside the gene matches. In nucleotides, the CDR3 is TGCGCCAGCAGCGGGAGGGCCCGGACTGCCAACAATGAGCAGTTCTTC. Protein product: CASSGRARTANNEQFF.

The rearrangement links TRBV6-1 to TRBJ2-7; 9 positions agree with TRBD2. The CDR3 is made up of 13 amino acids. J gave up 7 bases and V 7 bases, and 8 bases lay outside the gene matches. Germline loops: CDR1 MNHNS, CDR2 SASEGT. CDR3 nucleotides: TGTGCCAGCACTCGGCGGGAGGGCCGGGAGCAGTACTTC. Protein product: CASTRREGREQYF.

Concerning this clone itself: Other DNA sequences in this specimen translate into the identical CDR3. The chain joins TRBV9 to TRBJ1-1; D is uncertain. The V gene's germline CDR1 is SGDLS and CDR2 YYNGEE. Trimming cost V 0 bases and J 2 bases, with 8 bases left between them. This CDR3 has 14 amino acids. The CDR3 DNA follows: TGTGCCAGCAGCGTAGCTCCCAGTAACACTGAAGCTTTCTTT. This translates into CASSVAPSNTEAFF.

V usage is TRBV28 and J usage is TRBJ1-1, with D possibly being TRBD1 (6 bases). Trimming stripped 3 bases from V and 13 bases from J, with 18 bases between. This CDR3 region has 13 residues. CDR1 and CDR2 (germline): MDHEN, SYDVKM. The CDR3 region is CASSLIGTRKGFF. The CDR3 region has the DNA TGTGCCAGCAGTTTGATCGGGACAAGGAAGGGTTTCTTT. The full variable domain, in which reference TRBV28 and TRBJ1-1 provide the parts outside the CDR3, is DVKVTQSSRYLVKRTGEKVFLECVQDMDHENMFWYRQDPGLGLRLIYFSYDVKMKEKGDIPEGYSVSREKKERFSLILESASTNQTSMYLCASSLIGTRKGFFGQGTRLTVV.

V is TRBV7-9 and J is TRBJ2-1; D is perhaps TRBD2 (5 bases). V gave up 6 bases and J gave up 0 bases, with 12 bases separating them. The CDR3 is made up of 15 amino acids. Germline V CDR1 and CDR2: SEHNR, FQNEAQ (reference sequence). The CDR3 sequence: CASSPDSSSYNEQFF. In DNA, the CDR3 is TGTGCCAGCAGTCCGGACTCTAGCTCCTACAATGAGCAGTTCTTC.

The CDR3 spells CASSVAGGFAYQPQHF. The DNA of the CDR3 is TGTGCCAGCAGTGTAGCAGGGGGTTTTGCGTATCAGCCCCAGCATTTT. V gene TRBV6-1 combines with J gene TRBJ1-5; the match to TRBD1 covers 7 bases. J was trimmed by 5 bases and V by 4 bases; bases with no gene match: 11. CDR1 MNHNS and CDR2 SASEGT come from the germline V gene. CDR3 size: 16 residues.

The sample holds one count of this clone. The chain employs TRBV27 and TRBJ1-1; D may be TRBD1 (5 bases). Germline V gene sequence: CDR1 MNHEY, CDR2 SMNVEV (reference sequence). The CDR3 totals 13 residues. The V end was cut by 6 bases, the J end by 4 bases, with 12 bases between. The CDR3 region is CASSSLGRTEAFF. The DNA of the CDR3 is TGTGCCAGCAGCTCTCTGGGGCGCACTGAAGCTTTCTTT.

This clone was seen only a few times. The chain joins TRBV2 to TRBJ1-5; D not certain. Germline V gene data show CDR1 as SNHLY and CDR2 as FYNNEI. The CDR3 is 13 residues long. Trimming removed 5 bases from V and 6 bases from J, with 11 bases in between. The CDR3 protein is CASSSRQVQPQHF. CDR3 bases: TGTGCCAGCAGTTCTCGCCAGGTTCAGCCCCAGCATTTT.

The chain uses TRBV7-8 and TRBJ2-7; TRBD1 aligns across 7 bases. CDR3 size: 15 residues. CDR1 SGHVS and CDR2 FQNEAQ come from the germline V gene. V was clipped by 0 bases and J by 1 base; unmatched bases: 3. The CDR3 sequence is CASSLARQGSYEQYF. For the CDR3, the DNA is TGTGCCAGCAGCTTAGCGCGACAGGGTTCCTACGAGCAGTACTTC. Combining the CDR3 with reference TRBV7-8 and TRBJ2-7 gives the whole variable domain GAGVSQSPRYKVAKRGQDVALRCDPISGHVSLFWYQQALGQGPEFLTYFQNEAQLDKSGLPSDRFFAERPEGSVSTLKIQRTQQEDSAVYLCASSLARQGSYEQYFGPGTRLTVT.

This clone turned up a few times. The sample carries other DNA sequences with the same CDR3. This sequence joins TRBV5-1 and TRBJ2-1, with 9 bases that match TRBD2. The CDR3 sequence is 14 residues long. Looked up from germline, CDR1 is SGHRS and CDR2 is YFSETQ. With V trimmed by 0 bases and J by 7 bases, 2 bases remained unmatched. The CDR3 nucleotides are TGCGCCAGCAGCTTGGGCGCGGGGGGGAATGAGCAGTTCTTC. Amino acids: CASSLGAGGNEQFF.

The J gene is TRBJ1-5, the V gene TRBV11-2; D gene ambiguous. V was trimmed by 1 base and J by 5 bases, leaving 12 bases between them. Germline CDR1 SGHAT, CDR2 FQNNGV. CDR3 size: 15 residues. CDR3 coding DNA: TGTGCCAGCAGCTTAGGAGCGGGTTACTATCAGCCCCAGCATTTT. Translation: CASSLGAGYYQPQHF. The entire variable domain, with the rest obtained from reference TRBV11-2 and TRBJ1-5, is as follows: EAGVAQSPRYKIIEKRQSVAFWCNPISGHATLYWYQQILGQGPKLLIQFQNNGVVDDSQLPKDRFSAERLKGVDSTLKIQPAKLEDSAVYLCASSLGAGYYQPQHFGDGTRLSIL.

V gene TRBV28 combines with J gene TRBJ1-2, with 7 bases aligning to TRBD1. CDR1 and CDR2 (germline): MDHEN, SYDVKM. With V trimmed by 5 bases and J by 7 bases, 4 bases remained unmatched. This CDR3 region has 12 residues. The CDR3 nucleotides read TGTGCCAGCAGTCTAGGGGGCGGTGGCTACACCTTC. It translates to CASSLGGGGYTF.

J is TRBJ2-1 and V is TRBV5-1, with TRBD1 as a possible D gene (5 bases). Looked up from germline, CDR1 is SGHRS and CDR2 is YFSETQ. The CDR3 is made up of 15 amino acids. V lost 2 bases and J 8 bases, leaving 17 bases between the germline ends. CDR3 region: CASSLGVKRPDEQFF. CDR3 nucleotides: TGCGCCAGCAGCTTAGGGGTAAAACGTCCGGATGAGCAGTTCTTC. Full variable domain (rest looked up from reference TRBV5-1 and TRBJ2-1): KAGVTQTPRYLIKTRGQQVTLSCSPISGHRSVSWYQQTPGQGLQFLFEYFSETQRNKGNFPGRFSGRQFSNSRSEMNVSTLELGDSALYLCASSLGVKRPDEQFFGPGTRLTVL.

The rearrangement links TRBV7-6 to TRBJ1-2; 9 bases match TRBD1. Germline assignment: CDR1 SGHVS and CDR2 FNYEAQ. This CDR3 comprises 13 residues. J gave up 0 bases and V 9 bases, and 2 bases lay outside the gene matches. The CDR3 reads CASWDRANYGYTF. CDR3 in DNA: TGTGCCAGTTGGGACAGGGCTAACTATGGCTACACCTTC.

This chain connects TRBV29-1 to TRBJ2-3, with 10 bases matching TRBD1. Germline-derived CDR1 and CDR2 are SQVTM and ANQGSEA. This CDR3 is 14 amino acids long. After removal of 7 bases from V and 5 bases from J, the junction contained 9 bases not matched to a gene. DNA for the CDR3: TGCAGCGCGGGAACCGGGACAGGGGTAGATACGCAGTATTTT. Translation gives CSAGTGTGVDTQYF.

The chain carries TRBV30 and TRBJ2-3; D may be TRBD1 (6 bases). The CDR3 is made up of 13 amino acids. Deletions cut 2 bases from V and 3 bases from J, with 9 bases between. CDR1 and CDR2 from the germline V gene are GTSNPN and SVGIG (reference sequence). The CDR3: CAWSPTGTDTQYF. The CDR3, as DNA: TGTGCCTGGAGTCCTACAGGGACAGATACGCAGTATTTT.

V and J are TRBV4-3 and TRBJ1-2; 8 bases line up with TRBD1. CDR3 length equals 14 residues. Germline trimming cut 0 bases from V and 7 bases from J; bases unmatched to any gene: 4. Germline CDR1 and CDR2: LGHNA and YSLEER. In nucleotides, the CDR3 is TGCGCCAGCAGCCAAGACAGGGGGCTTCGTGGCTACACCTTC. Its translation is CASSQDRGLRGYTF.

This clone was observed a handful of times. The chain recombines TRBV28 with TRBJ1-3; maybe TRBD1 (6 bases). The CDR3 is 15 residues long. Germline V gene lookup returns CDR1 MDHEN and CDR2 SYDVKM. V lost 5 bases to trimming and J lost 4 bases, with 15 bases between them. CDR3 coding DNA: TGTGCCAGCAGTCTCCTTGCAGGGGTCGGAAACACCATATATTTT. It is translated as CASSLLAGVGNTIYF.

A word on this clone: At the DNA level, this CDR3 is encoded by other sequences in the same sample as well. The rearrangement links TRBV30 to TRBJ1-6, with 7 positions matching TRBD1. The ends lost 1 base at V and 10 bases at J; junction bases unmatched: 7. The CDR3 is made up of 14 amino acids. CDR1 is GTSNPN, CDR2 SVGIG, per germline (reference sequence). The CDR3 nucleotides read TGTGCCTGGAGTGCTGGACAGGTATACTCACCCCTCCACTTT. Its protein is CAWSAGQVYSPLHF.

This chain uses TRBV30 with TRBJ2-1, with D possibly TRBD2 on 5 matching bases. Trimming removed 3 bases from V and 1 base from J, with 16 bases in between. There are 16 residues in the CDR3. Germline CDR1 reads GTSNPN; CDR2 reads SVGIG (reference sequence). DNA of the CDR3: TGTGCCTGGAGGAAGGAGGTGGCAGGATCCTACAATGAGCAGTTCTTC. Its translation: CAWRKEVAGSYNEQFF.

The CDR3 protein is CASSLMAGDVTGELFF. CDR3 sequence (DNA): TGTGCCAGCAGCTTAATGGCAGGGGACGTCACCGGGGAGCTGTTTTTT. V and J are TRBV11-3 and TRBJ2-2, with a weak D call TRBD1 (6 bases). The CDR3 is made up of 16 amino acids. The germline V and J ends were trimmed by 2 bases and 4 bases, with 14 bases remaining between them. Germline CDR1 and CDR2: SGHNT and YENEEA. The complete variable domain, with remaining parts taken from reference TRBV11-3 and TRBJ2-2, reads EAGVVQSPRYKIIEKKQPVAFWCNPISGHNTLYWYLQNLGQGPELLIRYENEEAVDDSQLPKDRFSAERLKGVDSTLKIQPAELGDSAVYLCASSLMAGDVTGELFFGEGSRLTVL.

This chain joins TRBV4-3 and TRBJ2-1; D is possibly TRBD2 (5 bases). CDR3 length equals 10 residues. Trimming stripped 11 bases from V and 13 bases from J, with 15 bases between. Germline CDR1 is LGHNA and CDR2 is YSLEER. The CDR3 nucleotides read TGCGCCTTTGAACAACGGGGTCAGTTCTTC. Its translation is CAFEQRGQFF.

The chain carries TRBV5-4 and TRBJ2-5; TRBD1 aligns across 9 bases. Near its end, the DNA agrees better with TRBJ2-7, so the J call may be wrong. CDR1 and CDR2 from the germline V gene are SGHNT and YYREEE (reference sequence). CDR3 size: 15 residues. The CDR3 region is CASSLPGQGSYEQYF. The DNA of the CDR3 is TGTGCCAGCAGTCTACCGGGACAGGGATCCTACGAGCAGTACTTC.